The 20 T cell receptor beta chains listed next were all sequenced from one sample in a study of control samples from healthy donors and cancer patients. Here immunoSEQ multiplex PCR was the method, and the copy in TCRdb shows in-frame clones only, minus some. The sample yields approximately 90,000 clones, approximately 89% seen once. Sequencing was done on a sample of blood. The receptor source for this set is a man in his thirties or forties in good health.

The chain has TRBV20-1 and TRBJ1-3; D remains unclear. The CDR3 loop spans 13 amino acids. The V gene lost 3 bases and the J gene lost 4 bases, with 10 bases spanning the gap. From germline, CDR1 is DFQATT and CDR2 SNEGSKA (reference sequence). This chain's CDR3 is CSASLGTGNTIYF. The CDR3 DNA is TGCAGTGCTAGTCTGGGTACCGGAAACACCATATATTTT.

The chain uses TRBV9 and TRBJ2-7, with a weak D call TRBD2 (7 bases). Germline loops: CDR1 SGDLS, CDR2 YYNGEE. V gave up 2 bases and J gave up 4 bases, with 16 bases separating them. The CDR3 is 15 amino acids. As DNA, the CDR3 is TGTGCCAGCAGCGTTGCGGGGGCGCCCCTATACGAGCAGTACTTC. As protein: CASSVAGAPLYEQYF.

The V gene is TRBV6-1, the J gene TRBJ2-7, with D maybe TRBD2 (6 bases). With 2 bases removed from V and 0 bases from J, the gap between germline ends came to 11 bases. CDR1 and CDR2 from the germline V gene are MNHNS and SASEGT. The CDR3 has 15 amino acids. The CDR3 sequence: CASSETQGLSYEQYF. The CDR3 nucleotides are TGTGCCAGCAGTGAAACGCAGGGACTCTCCTACGAGCAGTACTTC.

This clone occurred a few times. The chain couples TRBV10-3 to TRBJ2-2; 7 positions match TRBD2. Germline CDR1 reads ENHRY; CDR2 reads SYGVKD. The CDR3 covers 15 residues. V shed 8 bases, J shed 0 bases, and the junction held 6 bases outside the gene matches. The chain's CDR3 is CAISARGANTGELFF. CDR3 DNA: TGTGCCATCTCGGCTCGGGGGGCGAACACCGGGGAGCTGTTTTTT.

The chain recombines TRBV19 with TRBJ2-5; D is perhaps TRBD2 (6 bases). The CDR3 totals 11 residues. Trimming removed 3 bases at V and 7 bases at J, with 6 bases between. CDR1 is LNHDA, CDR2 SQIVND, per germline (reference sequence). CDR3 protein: CASSIGGTQYF. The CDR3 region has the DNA TGTGCCAGTAGTATCGGGGGGACCCAGTACTTC.

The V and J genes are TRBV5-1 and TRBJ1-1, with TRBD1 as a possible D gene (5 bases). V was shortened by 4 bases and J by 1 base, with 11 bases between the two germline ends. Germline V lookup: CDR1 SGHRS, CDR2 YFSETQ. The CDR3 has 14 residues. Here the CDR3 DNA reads TGCGCCAGCAGCCAGGGAGACAAGAACACTGAAGCTTTCTTT. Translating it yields CASSQGDKNTEAFF. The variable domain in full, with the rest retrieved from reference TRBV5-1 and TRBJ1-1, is KAGVTQTPRYLIKTRGQQVTLSCSPISGHRSVSWYQQTPGQGLQFLFEYFSETQRNKGNFPGRFSGRQFSNSRSEMNVSTLELGDSALYLCASSQGDKNTEAFFGQGTRLTVV.

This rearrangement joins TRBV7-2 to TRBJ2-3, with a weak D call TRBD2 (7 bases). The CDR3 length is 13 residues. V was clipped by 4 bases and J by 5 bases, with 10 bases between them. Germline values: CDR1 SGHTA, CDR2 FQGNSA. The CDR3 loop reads CASSSGGGDTQYF. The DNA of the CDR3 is TGTGCCAGCAGCTCGGGGGGCGGAGATACGCAGTATTTT.

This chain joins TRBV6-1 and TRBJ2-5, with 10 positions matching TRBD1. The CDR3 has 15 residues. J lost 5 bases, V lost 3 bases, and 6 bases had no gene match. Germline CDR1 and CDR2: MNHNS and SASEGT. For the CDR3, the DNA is TGTGCCAGCAGTGAGCGACAGGGGGCTCGGGAGACCCAGTACTTC. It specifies CASSERQGARETQYF.

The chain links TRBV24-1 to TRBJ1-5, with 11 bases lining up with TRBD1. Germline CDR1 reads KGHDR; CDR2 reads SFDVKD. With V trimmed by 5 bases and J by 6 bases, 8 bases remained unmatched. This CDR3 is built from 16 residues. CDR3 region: CATSGSGTGGGQPQHF. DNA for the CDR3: TGTGCCACCAGTGGATCCGGGACAGGGGGAGGTCAGCCCCAGCATTTT.

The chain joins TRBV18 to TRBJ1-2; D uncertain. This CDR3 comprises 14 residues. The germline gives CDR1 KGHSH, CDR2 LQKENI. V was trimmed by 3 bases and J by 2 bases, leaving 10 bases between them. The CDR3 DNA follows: TGTGCCAGCTCACCCAGTGGAGTCAACTATGGCTACACCTTC. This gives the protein CASSPSGVNYGYTF.

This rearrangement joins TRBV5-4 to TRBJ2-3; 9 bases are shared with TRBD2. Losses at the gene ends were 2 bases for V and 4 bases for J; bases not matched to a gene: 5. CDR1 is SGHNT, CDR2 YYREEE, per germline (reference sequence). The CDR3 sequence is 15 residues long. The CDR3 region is CASSFLSGGSDTQYF. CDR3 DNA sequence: TGTGCCAGCAGCTTTTTGAGCGGGGGGTCAGATACGCAGTATTTT.

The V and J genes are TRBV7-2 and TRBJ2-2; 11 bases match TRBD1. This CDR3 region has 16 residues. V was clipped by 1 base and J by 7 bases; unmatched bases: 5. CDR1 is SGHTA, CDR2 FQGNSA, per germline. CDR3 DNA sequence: TGTGCCAGCAGCTTAGGAGGACAGGGGGCGGTCGGGGAGCTGTTTTTT. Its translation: CASSLGGQGAVGELFF. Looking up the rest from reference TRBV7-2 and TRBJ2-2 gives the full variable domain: GAGVSQSPSNKVTEKGKDVELRCDPISGHTALYWYRQSLGQGLEFLIYFQGNSAPDKSGLPSDRFSAERTGGSVSTLTIQRTQQEDSAVYLCASSLGGQGAVGELFFGEGSRLTVL.

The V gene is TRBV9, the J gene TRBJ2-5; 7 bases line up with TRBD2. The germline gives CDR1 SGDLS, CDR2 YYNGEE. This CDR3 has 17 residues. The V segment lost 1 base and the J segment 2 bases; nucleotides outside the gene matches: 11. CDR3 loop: CASSVRGGHLSQETQYF. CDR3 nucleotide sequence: TGTGCCAGCAGCGTACGGGGAGGGCACTTAAGTCAAGAGACCCAGTACTTC.

DNA for the CDR3: TGTGCCAGCAGCGCGGCTGGACACCTGAACACCGGGGAGCTGTTTTTT. It specifies CASSAAGHLNTGELFF. The chain links TRBV9 to TRBJ2-2; maybe TRBD1 (5 bases). The CDR3 runs to 16 residues. Germline loops: CDR1 SGDLS, CDR2 YYNGEE. V was pared by 3 bases and J by 1 base, with 13 bases between.

The CDR3 loop reads CASSSRDRGLEQYF. The DNA of the CDR3 is TGTGCCAGCAGCTCCCGGGACAGGGGTCTCGAGCAGTACTTC. The chain uses TRBV7-2 and TRBJ2-7; 10 bases match TRBD1. CDR1 and CDR2 (germline): SGHTA, FQGNSA. V dropped 4 bases and J dropped 6; count of bases not matched to a gene: 6. This CDR3 comprises 14 residues.

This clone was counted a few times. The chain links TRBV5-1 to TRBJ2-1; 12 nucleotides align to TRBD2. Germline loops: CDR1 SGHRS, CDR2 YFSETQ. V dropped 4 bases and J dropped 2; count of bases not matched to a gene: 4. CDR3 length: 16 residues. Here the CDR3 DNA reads TGCGCCAGCAGCGGGGGACTAGCGGGCACCTACAATGAGCAGTTCTTC. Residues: CASSGGLAGTYNEQFF.

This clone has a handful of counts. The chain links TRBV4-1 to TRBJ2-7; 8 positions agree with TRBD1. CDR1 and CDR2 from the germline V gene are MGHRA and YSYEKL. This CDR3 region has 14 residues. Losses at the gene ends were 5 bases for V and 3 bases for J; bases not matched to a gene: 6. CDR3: CASSEFTGGYEQYF. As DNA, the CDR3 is TGCGCCAGCAGCGAATTCACAGGGGGCTACGAGCAGTACTTC.

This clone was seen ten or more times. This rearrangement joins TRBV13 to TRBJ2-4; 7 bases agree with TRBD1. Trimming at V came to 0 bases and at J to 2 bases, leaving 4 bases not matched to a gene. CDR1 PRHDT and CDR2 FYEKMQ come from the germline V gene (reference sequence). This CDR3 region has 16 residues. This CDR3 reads CASSLGHRGTKNIQYF. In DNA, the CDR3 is TGTGCCAGCAGCTTAGGGCACAGGGGTACCAAAAACATTCAGTACTTC.

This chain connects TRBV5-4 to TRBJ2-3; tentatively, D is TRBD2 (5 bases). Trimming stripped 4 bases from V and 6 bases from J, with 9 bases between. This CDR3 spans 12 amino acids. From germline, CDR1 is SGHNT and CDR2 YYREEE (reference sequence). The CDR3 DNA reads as TGTGCCAGCAGCAAACCGGGGGATACGCAGTATTTT. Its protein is CASSKPGDTQYF.

CDR3 coding DNA: TGTGCCAGCAGCTTAACTGGGGGTCACAACACTGAAGCTTTCTTT. Its translation is CASSLTGGHNTEAFF. The J gene is TRBJ1-1, the V gene TRBV7-2; D is possibly TRBD1 (5 bases). V was trimmed by 2 bases and J by 2 bases, leaving 12 bases between them. This CDR3 has 15 amino acids. The V gene's germline CDR1 is SGHTA and CDR2 FQGNSA. The full variable domain, its missing parts supplied by reference TRBV7-2 and TRBJ1-1, is GAGVSQSPSNKVTEKGKDVELRCDPISGHTALYWYRQSLGQGLEFLIYFQGNSAPDKSGLPSDRFSAERTGGSVSTLTIQRTQQEDSAVYLCASSLTGGHNTEAFFGQGTRLTVV.